The subject of this entry is one TCR beta chain. The entry originates in a study of cytomegalovirus exposure and HLA in healthy donors. This PCR relied on a set of 60 Vbeta primers and 13 Jbeta primers. The method was immunoSEQ multiplex PCR; TCRdb's version includes in-frame clones alone and lacks a portion of them. The repertoire has around 150,000 clones, approximately 80% of them found once; the top ten carry 9.7%. With 7 bases removed from V and 5 bases from J, the gap between germline ends came to 19 bases. Germline V gene data show CDR1 as SGHRS and CDR2 as YFSETQ. CDR3 length: 15 residues. V is TRBV5-1 and J is TRBJ2-1, with D unresolved. The receptor comes from a man younger than 35 in good health and CMV-seropositive. Material for sequencing was PBMCs. The CDR3 spells CASVVSGNVDNEQFF. In nucleotides, the CDR3 is TGCGCCAGCGTAGTTTCAGGAAATGTGGACAATGAGCAGTTCTTC.